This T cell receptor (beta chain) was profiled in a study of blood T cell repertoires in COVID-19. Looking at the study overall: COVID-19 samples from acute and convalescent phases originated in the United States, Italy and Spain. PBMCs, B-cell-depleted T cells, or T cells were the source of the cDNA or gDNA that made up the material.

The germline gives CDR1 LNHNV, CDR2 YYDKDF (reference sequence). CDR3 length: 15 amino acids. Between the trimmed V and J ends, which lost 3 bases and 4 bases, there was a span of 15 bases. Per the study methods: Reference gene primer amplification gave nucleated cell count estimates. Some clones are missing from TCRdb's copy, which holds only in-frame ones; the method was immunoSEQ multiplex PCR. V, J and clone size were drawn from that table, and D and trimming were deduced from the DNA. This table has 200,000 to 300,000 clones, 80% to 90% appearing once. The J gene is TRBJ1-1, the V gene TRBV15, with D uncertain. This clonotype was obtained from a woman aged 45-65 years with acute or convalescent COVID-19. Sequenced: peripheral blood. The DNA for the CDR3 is TGTGCCACCAGCAGTATCCAGACTGGACTCACTGAAGCTTTCTTT. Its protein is CATSSIQTGLTEAFF.